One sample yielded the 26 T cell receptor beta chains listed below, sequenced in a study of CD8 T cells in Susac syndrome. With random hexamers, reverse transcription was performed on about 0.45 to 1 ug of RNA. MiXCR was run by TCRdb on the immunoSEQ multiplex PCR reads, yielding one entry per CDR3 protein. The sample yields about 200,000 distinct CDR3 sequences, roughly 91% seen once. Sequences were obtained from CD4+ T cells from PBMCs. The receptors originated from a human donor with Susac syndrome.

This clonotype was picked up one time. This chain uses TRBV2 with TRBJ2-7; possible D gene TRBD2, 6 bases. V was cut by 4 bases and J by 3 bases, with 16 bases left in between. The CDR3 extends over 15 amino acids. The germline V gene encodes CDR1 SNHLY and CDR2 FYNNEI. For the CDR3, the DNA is TGTGCCAGCAGTGTTGGTCTAGCGACGAGCTACGAGCAGTACTTC. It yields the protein CASSVGLATSYEQYF.

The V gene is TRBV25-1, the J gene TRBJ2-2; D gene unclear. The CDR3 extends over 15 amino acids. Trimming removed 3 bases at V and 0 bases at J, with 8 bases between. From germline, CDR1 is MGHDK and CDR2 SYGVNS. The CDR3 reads CASSDPLTNTGELFF. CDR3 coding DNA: TGTGCCAGCAGTGATCCACTTACGAACACCGGGGAGCTGTTTTTT.

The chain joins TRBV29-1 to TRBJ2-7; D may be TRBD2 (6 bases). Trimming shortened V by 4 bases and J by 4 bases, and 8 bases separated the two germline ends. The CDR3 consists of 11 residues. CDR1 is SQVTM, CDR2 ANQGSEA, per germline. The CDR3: CSVVAGYEQYF. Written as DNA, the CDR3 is TGCAGCGTTGTCGCGGGGTACGAGCAGTACTTC.

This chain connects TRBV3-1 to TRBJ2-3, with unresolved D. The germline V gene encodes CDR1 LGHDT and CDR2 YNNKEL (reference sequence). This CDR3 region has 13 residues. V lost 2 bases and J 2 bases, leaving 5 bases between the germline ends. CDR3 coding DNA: TGTGCCAGCAGCCAACTTTCCACAGATACGCAGTATTTT. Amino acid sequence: CASSQLSTDTQYF.

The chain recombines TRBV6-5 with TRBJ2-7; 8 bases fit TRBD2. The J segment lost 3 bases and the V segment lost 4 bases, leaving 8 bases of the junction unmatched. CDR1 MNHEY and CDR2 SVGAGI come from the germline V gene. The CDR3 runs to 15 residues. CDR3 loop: CASSFRGGAGYEQYF. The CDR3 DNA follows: TGTGCCAGCAGTTTTCGGGGGGGGGCCGGCTACGAGCAGTACTTC.

The CDR3, as DNA: TGTGCCAGCCGGTGGCAGGGGTACACAGATACGCAGTATTTT. It encodes CASRWQGYTDTQYF. This chain links TRBV6-1 with TRBJ2-3, with D perhaps TRBD1 (6 bases). Germline CDR1 MNHNS, CDR2 SASEGT. The CDR3 is made up of 14 amino acids. Deletions cut 8 bases from V and 2 bases from J, with 14 bases between.

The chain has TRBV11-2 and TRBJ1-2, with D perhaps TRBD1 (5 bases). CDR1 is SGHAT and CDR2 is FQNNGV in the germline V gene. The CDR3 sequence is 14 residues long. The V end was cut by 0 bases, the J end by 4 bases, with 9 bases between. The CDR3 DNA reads TGTGCCAGCAGCTTAGAGGGGACTAGCTATGGCTACACCTTC. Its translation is CASSLEGTSYGYTF.

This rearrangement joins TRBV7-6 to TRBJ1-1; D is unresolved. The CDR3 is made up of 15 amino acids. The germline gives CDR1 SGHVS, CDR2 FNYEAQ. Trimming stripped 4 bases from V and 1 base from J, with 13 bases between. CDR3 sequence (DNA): TGTGCCAGCAGCTCCCTCCAGGTAGGGAACACTGAAGCTTTCTTT. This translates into CASSSLQVGNTEAFF.

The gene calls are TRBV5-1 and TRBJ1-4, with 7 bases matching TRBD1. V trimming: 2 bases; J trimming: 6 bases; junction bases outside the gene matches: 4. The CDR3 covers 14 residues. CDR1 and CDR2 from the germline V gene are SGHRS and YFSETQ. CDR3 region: CASSFGQVDEKLFF. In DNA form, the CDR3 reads TGCGCCAGCAGCTTTGGACAGGTAGATGAAAAACTGTTTTTT.

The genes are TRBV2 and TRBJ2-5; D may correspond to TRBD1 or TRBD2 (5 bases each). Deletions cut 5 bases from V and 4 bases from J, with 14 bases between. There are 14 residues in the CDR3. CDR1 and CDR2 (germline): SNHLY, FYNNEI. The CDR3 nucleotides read TGTGCCAGCAGTCGACAGATTCGGGGAGAGACCCAGTACTTC. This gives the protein CASSRQIRGETQYF. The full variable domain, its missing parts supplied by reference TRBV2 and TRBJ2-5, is EPEVTQTPSHQVTQMGQEVILRCVPISNHLYFYWYRQILGQKVEFLVSFYNNEISEKSEIFDDQFSVERPDGSNFTLKIRSTKLEDSAMYFCASSRQIRGETQYFGPGTRLLVL.

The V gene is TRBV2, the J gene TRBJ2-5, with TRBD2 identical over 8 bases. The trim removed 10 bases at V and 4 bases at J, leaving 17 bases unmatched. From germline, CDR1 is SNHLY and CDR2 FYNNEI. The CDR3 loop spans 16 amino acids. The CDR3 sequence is CATYSASGGSLETQYF. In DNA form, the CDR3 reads TGTGCCACCTATTCGGCGAGCGGGGGCTCACTAGAGACCCAGTACTTC.

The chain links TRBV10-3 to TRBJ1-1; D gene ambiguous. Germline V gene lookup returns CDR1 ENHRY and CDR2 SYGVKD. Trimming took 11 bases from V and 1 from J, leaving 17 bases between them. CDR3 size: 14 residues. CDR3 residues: CASSPDPGNTEAFF. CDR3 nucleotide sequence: TGTGCCTCCTCCCCTGACCCAGGGAACACTGAAGCTTTCTTT.

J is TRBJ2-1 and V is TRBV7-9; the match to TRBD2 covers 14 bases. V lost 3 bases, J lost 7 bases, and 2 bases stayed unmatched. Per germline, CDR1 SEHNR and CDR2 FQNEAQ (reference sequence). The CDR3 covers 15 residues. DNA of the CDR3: TGTGCCAGCAGCTTTGGGACTAGCGGGGGTAATGAGCAGTTCTTC. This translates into CASSFGTSGGNEQFF.

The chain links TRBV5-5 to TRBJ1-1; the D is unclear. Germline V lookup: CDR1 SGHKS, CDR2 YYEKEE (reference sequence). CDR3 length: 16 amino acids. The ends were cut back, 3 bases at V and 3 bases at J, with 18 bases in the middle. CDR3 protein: CASSWVSRTDYTEAFF. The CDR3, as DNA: TGTGCCAGCAGCTGGGTGTCTAGGACGGACTACACTGAAGCTTTCTTT.

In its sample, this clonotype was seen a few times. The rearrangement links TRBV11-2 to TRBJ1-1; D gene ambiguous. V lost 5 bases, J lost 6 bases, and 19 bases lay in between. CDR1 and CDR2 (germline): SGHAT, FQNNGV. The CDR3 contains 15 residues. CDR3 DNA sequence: TGTGCCAGCAGCCTTGAGGCAGGCCCAATGGCTGAAGCTTTCTTT. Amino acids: CASSLEAGPMAEAFF.

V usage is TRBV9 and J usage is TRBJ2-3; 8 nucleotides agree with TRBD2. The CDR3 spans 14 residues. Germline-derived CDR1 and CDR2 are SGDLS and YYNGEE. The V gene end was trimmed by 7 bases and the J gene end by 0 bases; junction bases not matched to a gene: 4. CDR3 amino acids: CASRAGASTDTQYF. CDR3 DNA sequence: TGTGCCAGCCGAGCGGGGGCGAGCACAGATACGCAGTATTTT.

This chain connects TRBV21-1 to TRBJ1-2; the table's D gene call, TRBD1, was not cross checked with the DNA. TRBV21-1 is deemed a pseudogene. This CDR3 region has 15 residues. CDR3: CASSRRGPANYGYTF. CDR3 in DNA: TGTGCCAGCTCCCGCAGGGGGCCGGCTAACTATGGCTACACCTTC.

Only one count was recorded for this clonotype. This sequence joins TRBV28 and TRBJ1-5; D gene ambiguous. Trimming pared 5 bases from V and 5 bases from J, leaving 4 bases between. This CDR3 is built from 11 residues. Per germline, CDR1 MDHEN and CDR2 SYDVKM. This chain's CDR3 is CASSIYQPQHF. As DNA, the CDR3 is TGTGCCAGCAGTATTTATCAGCCCCAGCATTTT.

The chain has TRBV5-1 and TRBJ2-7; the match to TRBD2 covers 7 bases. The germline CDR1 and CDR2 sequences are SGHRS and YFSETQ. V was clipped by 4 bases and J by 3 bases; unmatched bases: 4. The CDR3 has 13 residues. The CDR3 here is CASSASGGYEQYF. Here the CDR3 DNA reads TGCGCCAGCAGCGCCTCGGGGGGCTACGAGCAGTACTTC.

CDR3 nucleotide sequence: TGTGCCAGCAGTTCCACAGGGGGCCGTGAAAAACTGTTTTTT. This codes for CASSSTGGREKLFF. This chain uses TRBV6-5 with TRBJ1-4; 9 nucleotides align to TRBD1. This CDR3 has 14 residues. The germline V gene encodes CDR1 MNHEY and CDR2 SVGAGI. The trim removed 4 bases at V and 7 bases at J, leaving 4 bases unmatched.

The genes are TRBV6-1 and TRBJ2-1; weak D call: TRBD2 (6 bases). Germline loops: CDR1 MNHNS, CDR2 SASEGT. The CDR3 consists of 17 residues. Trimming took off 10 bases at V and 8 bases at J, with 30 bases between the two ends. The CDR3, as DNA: TGTGCCACCTGGGGGGACCGGCCGAGGGGAGGAATCGATGAGCAGTTCTTC. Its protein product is CATWGDRPRGGIDEQFF.

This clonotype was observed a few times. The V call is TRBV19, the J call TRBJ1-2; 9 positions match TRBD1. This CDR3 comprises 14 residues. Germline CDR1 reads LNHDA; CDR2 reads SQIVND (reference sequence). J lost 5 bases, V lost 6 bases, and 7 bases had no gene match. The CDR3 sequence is CASSLDRGSYGYTF. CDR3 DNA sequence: TGTGCCAGTAGCCTGGACAGGGGCTCTTATGGCTACACCTTC.

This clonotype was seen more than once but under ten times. The CDR3 spells CASSPGTGTYNEQFF. DNA of the CDR3: TGTGCCAGCAGCCCCGGGACAGGGACCTACAATGAGCAGTTCTTC. This rearrangement joins TRBV11-2 to TRBJ2-1; 9 nucleotides line up with TRBD1. CDR3 length equals 15 residues. Trimming took 5 bases from V and 2 from J; bases not matched to a gene: 4. The germline V gene encodes CDR1 SGHAT and CDR2 FQNNGV.

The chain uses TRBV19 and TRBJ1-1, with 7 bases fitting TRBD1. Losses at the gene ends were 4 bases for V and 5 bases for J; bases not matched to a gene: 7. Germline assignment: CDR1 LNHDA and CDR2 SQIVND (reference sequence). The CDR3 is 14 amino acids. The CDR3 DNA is TGTGCCAGTAGTACCCGACAGGGTACAACTGAAGCTTTCTTT. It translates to CASSTRQGTTEAFF. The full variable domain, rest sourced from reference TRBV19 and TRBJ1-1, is DGGITQSPKYLFRKEGQNVTLSCEQNLNHDAMYWYRQDPGQGLRLIYYSQIVNDFQKGDIAEGYSVSREKKESFPLTVTSAQKNPTAFYLCASSTRQGTTEAFFGQGTRLTVV.

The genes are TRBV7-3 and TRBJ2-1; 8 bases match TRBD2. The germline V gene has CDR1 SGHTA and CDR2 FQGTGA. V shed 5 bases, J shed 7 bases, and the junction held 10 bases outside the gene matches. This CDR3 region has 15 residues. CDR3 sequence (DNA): TGTGCCAGCAGCCCTGAGCGGGAGTCCGTAAATGAGCAGTTCTTC. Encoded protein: CASSPERESVNEQFF.

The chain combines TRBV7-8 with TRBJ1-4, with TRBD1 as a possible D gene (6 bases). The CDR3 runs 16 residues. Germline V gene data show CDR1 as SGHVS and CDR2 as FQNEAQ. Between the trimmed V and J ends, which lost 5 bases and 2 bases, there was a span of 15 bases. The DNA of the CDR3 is TGTGCCAGCAGCACCGAACAGGGCCGGACTAATGAAAAACTGTTTTTT. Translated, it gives CASSTEQGRTNEKLFF.